This T cell receptor beta chain came from a study of neurological immune-mediated disorders. Broader study findings: When the repertoires were grouped phylogenetically, those of 18 of the 34 multiple sclerosis patients came together in a single cluster of related CDR3 sequences, which points to a possible repertoire-level signature.

This clonotype was counted ten times or more. Its antigen is not known. One entry per CDR3 protein, called by TCRdb with MiXCR from the 5' RACE reads. This sample has more than 20,000 distinct CDR3 sequences, with less than 2.5% found just once. CDR3 length: 14 residues. Trimming cost V 3 bases and J 4 bases; bases outside gene matches: 2. Germline assignment: CDR1 ENHRY and CDR2 SYGVKD. This chain uses TRBV10-3 with TRBJ2-5; 10 positions match TRBD2. The clonotype comes from a woman aged 45 to 65 with multiple sclerosis. Sequencing used PBMCs. The CDR3 DNA is TGTGCCATCAGTGAAGCGGGAGGGAGAGAGACCCAGTACTTC. Its protein is CAISEAGGRETQYF.